This T cell receptor (beta chain) was profiled in a study of breast tumors, draining lymph nodes, adjacent tissues. Study findings and constraints: Tumor T cell lymph node origin was a supported hypothesis, not proven. Tumor TCR diversity was below lymph nodes but above nontumor tissue.

This clonotype was found many times. Its antigen is still unknown. Breast cancer patients provided tissue from their axillary draining lymph nodes. The CDR3 has 19 amino acids. CDR1 is KGHDR, CDR2 SFDVKD, per germline. V trimming: 1 base; J trimming: 2 bases; junction bases outside the gene matches: 8. MiXCR, run by TCRdb on the multiplex PCR reads, gives a single entry per CDR3 protein. The data show about 230,000 distinct CDR3 sequences, with about a third seen just once and roughly 1.3% held by the top ten. Source material: axillary lymph node tissue. The clonotype was recovered from a female donor with breast cancer. Some clones in this sample may be carry-over from other donors' samples. The gene calls are TRBV24-1 and TRBJ2-3; 13 bases are a match to TRBD2. CDR3 sequence: CATSDFRLAGGHPTDTQYF. CDR3 nucleotide sequence: TGTGCCACCAGTGATTTCCGACTAGCGGGAGGCCATCCCACAGATACGCAGTATTTT.